This T cell receptor beta chain originates from a study of T cell repertoires in aging, cancer and after chemotherapy. Study at large: Clear clonal overlap appeared across healthy donor samples taken over several months to years.

Details on this clonotype: Its antigen remains unidentified.

Rearranged V-D-J TRB sequences were amplified with a mixed TRB-A/B primer pool. TCRdb independently ran MiXCR on the multiplex PCR reads; one entry per CDR3 protein. Of some 9,900 distinct CDR3 sequences listed, under 35% were seen once; the top ten hold around 3.7%. Germline CDR1 is GTSNPN and CDR2 is SVGIG (reference sequence). The CDR3 covers 15 residues. V gave up 7 bases and J gave up 3 bases, with 21 bases separating them. Study results and limitations: Median generation probability rose over the chemotherapy interval in each cancer cohort, suggesting rebound thymic output. Untreated cancer patients had significantly lower blood TCR diversity than age-matched healthy donors.

The template was genomic DNA from peripheral blood, not RNA. Sequencing was performed on blood. The receptor's source is a human donor in good health. This chain connects TRBV30 to TRBJ2-5; D is ambiguous. In DNA form, the CDR3 reads TGTGCCTCCTCGAGTTTATGGAAGGTTGAAGAGACCCAGTACTTC. The encoded protein is CASSSLWKVEETQYF.